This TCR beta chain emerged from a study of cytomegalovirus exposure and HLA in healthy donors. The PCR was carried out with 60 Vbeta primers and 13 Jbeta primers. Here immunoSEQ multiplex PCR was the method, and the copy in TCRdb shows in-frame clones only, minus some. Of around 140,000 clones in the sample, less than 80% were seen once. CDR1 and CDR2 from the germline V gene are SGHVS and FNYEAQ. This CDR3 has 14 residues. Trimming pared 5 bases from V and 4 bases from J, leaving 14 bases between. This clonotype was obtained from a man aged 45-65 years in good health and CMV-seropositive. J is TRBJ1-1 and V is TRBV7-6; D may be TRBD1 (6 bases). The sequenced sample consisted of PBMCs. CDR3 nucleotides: TGTGCCAGCAGCCTAGAGGGGGTGATCACTGAAGCTTTCTTT. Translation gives CASSLEGVITEAFF.